These 11 T cell receptor beta chains were sequenced from one sample in a study of T cell changes during pregnancy in multiple sclerosis (dated by TCRdb to 2018 to 2020). Preparation of the library involved the immunoSEQ multiplex PCR assay. TCRdb limited this immuneACCESS table to in-frame rearrangements with V and J called. A share of clones is missing; checked studies link under half to unresolved V genes, and the rest is unexplained. In this sample the table shows approximately 85,000 clones, just over 90% of which occur a single time. Jointly, the top ten make up roughly 2.5% of the sample. The sequencing here drew on peripheral blood, taken in the first trimester of pregnancy. The receptors were sampled from a female donor with multiple sclerosis, enrolled in a pregnancy study.

The chain is built from TRBV11-2 and TRBJ2-5, with TRBD2 identical over 7 bases. V was clipped by 4 bases and J by 4 bases; unmatched bases: 3. The CDR3 totals 13 residues. Germline V gene sequence: CDR1 SGHAT, CDR2 FQNNGV. CDR3 amino acids: CASSSGLGETQYF. The CDR3 DNA reads TGTGCCAGCAGCTCTGGACTAGGAGAGACCCAGTACTTC.

The chain has TRBV11-2 and TRBJ2-1, with D possibly TRBD2 on 5 matching bases. The V and J ends lost 0 bases and 1 base respectively, with 16 bases between them. The CDR3 sequence is 18 residues long. Germline CDR1 is SGHAT and CDR2 is FQNNGV. CDR3 loop: CASSLEIWRALSYNEQFF. The CDR3 bases are TGTGCCAGCAGCTTAGAAATATGGCGGGCGCTTTCCTACAATGAGCAGTTCTTC.

This chain links TRBV28 with TRBJ1-1, with 10 bases fitting TRBD1. Germline assignment: CDR1 MDHEN and CDR2 SYDVKM. The ends lost 7 bases at V and 0 bases at J; junction bases unmatched: 11. CDR3 length: 17 amino acids. The CDR3 reads CASTTPGQGIMNTEAFF. Here the CDR3 DNA reads TGTGCCAGCACCACTCCGGGACAGGGGATCATGAACACTGAAGCTTTCTTT.

J is TRBJ2-5 and V is TRBV30; D might be TRBD2 (5 bases). The V and J ends lost 2 bases and 11 bases respectively, with 15 bases between them. Per the germline V gene, CDR1 is GTSNPN and CDR2 is SVGIG (reference sequence). The CDR3 is made up of 12 amino acids. As DNA, the CDR3 is TGTGCCTGGAGTCCCACGCCCTGGGAGCAGTACTTC. It translates to CAWSPTPWEQYF.

This sequence joins TRBV5-5 and TRBJ1-2; possibly TRBD1 for D (5 bases). This CDR3 region has 15 residues. CDR1 and CDR2 from the germline V gene are SGHKS and YYEKEE (reference sequence). V was pared by 0 bases and J by 5 bases, with 14 bases between. CDR3 region: CASSLDPWGQYGYTF. DNA for the CDR3: TGTGCCAGCAGCTTGGATCCATGGGGCCAATATGGCTACACCTTC.

V and J are TRBV7-2 and TRBJ2-1; TRBD1 is a possible D gene (6 bases). This CDR3 comprises 13 residues. Between the trimmed V and J ends, which lost 5 bases and 9 bases, there was a span of 14 bases. Germline V lookup: CDR1 SGHTA, CDR2 FQGNSA. CDR3 sequence: CASSPMGATEQFF. The DNA for the CDR3 is TGTGCCAGCAGCCCGATGGGGGCTACTGAGCAGTTCTTC.

The gene calls are TRBV5-5 and TRBJ2-1, with unresolved D. Trimming took off 2 bases at V and 8 bases at J, with 8 bases between the two ends. The CDR3 length is 12 residues. Germline lookup yields CDR1 SGHKS and CDR2 YYEKEE (reference sequence). The CDR3 nucleotides are TGTGCCAGCAGCTTTCTGTCGGATGAGCAGTTCTTC. Its translation is CASSFLSDEQFF.

The chain joins TRBV19 to TRBJ2-7; TRBD1 agrees at 9 bases. The CDR3 sequence is 13 residues long. J gave up 8 bases and V 8 bases, and 10 bases lay outside the gene matches. In germline, CDR1 is LNHDA, CDR2 SQIVND (reference sequence). CDR3 in amino acids: CASSLTGQGQQYF. CDR3 bases: TGTGCCAGTTCTCTCACCGGACAGGGGCAGCAGTACTTC.

This chain joins TRBV4-3 and TRBJ1-6; D uncertain. The germline gives CDR1 LGHNA, CDR2 YSLEER. CDR3 length: 16 residues. Trimming stripped 1 base from V and 6 bases from J, with 13 bases between. CDR3 bases: TGCGCCAGCAGCCAAGTTACGGGGAATCGTAATTCACCCCTCCACTTT. Translating gives CASSQVTGNRNSPLHF.

The J gene is TRBJ2-3, the V gene TRBV29-1; 9 nucleotides match TRBD2. The CDR3 is 12 amino acids. Germline CDR1 and CDR2: SQVTM and ANQGSEA. The CDR3 sequence is CTAGGSPDTQYF. CDR3 sequence (DNA): TGCACAGCGGGAGGCTCCCCAGATACGCAGTATTTT.

This chain connects TRBV4-2 to TRBJ2-1, with 13 bases fitting TRBD2. The CDR3 contains 21 residues. The germline V gene encodes CDR1 LGHNA and CDR2 YNFKEQ. V shed 4 bases and J 0 bases; nucleotides not matched to a gene: 15. Here the CDR3 reads CASSRRRSGTSGISSYNEQFF. CDR3 DNA: TGTGCCAGCAGCCGACGCCGCTCCGGGACTAGCGGGATTAGCTCCTACAATGAGCAGTTCTTC.